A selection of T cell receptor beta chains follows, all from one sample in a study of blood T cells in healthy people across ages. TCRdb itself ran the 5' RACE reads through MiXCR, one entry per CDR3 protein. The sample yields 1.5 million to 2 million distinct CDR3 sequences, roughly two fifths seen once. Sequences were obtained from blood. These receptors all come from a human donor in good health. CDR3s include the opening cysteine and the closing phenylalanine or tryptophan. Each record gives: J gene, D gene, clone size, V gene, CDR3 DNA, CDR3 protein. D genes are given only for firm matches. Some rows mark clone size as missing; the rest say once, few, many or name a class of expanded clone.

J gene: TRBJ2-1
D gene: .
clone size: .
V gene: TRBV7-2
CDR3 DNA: TGTGCCAGCAGCTTAGTCGGCGGGGAACTCTACAATGAGCAGTTCTTC
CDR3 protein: CASSLVGGELYNEQFF

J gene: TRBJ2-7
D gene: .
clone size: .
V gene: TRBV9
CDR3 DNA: TGTGCCAGCAGCGTAGATGTGACAGCCTACGAGCAGTACTTC
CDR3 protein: CASSVDVTAYEQYF

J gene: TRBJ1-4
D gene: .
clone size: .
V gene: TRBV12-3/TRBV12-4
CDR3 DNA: TGTGCCAGCAGTTTAGGGCCGGGTTGGAATGAAAAACCGTTTTTT
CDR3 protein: CASSLGPGWNEKPFF

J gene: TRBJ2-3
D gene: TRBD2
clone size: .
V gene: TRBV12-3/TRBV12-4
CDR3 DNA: TGTGCCAGCAGTCAAGGGGCGTATAGCGGGGGGGAGGATACGCAGTATTTT
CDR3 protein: CASSQGAYSGGEDTQYF

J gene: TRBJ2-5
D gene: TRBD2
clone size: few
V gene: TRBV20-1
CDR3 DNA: TGCAGTGCTAGTACGGGGGGAGACCACCAAGAGACCCAGTACTTC
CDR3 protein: CSASTGGDHQETQYF

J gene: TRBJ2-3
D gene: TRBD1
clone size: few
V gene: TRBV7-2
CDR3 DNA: TGTGCCAGCAGCTTCGCAGGGGGCGCGGGGTGGGCAGATACGCAGTATTTT
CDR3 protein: CASSFAGGAGWADTQYF

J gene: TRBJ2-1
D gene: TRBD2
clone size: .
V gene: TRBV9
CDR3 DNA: TGTGCCAGCAGCCCCCGCGGGGGAAGCGGGATCAATGAGCAGTTCTTC
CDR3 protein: CASSPRGGSGINEQFF

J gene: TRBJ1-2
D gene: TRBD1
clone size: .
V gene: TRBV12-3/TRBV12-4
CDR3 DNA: TGTGCCAGCAGTTTCCACCTCGGGACAGGGAGGGATAGGGGCGGCTACACCTTC
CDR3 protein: CASSFHLGTGRDRGGYTF

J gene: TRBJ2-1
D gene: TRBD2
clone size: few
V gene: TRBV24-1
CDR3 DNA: TGTGCCACCAGTGACCCGGGGGGGCGGTCGTATGAGCAGTTCTTC
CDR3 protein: CATSDPGGRSYEQFF

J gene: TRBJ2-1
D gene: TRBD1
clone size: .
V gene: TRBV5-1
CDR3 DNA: TGCGCCAGCAGCATCCTTGTGGACAGGAGAAACTACAATGAGCAGTTCTTC
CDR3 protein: CASSILVDRRNYNEQFF

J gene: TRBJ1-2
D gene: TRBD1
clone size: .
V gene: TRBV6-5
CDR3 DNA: TGTGCCAGCAGTTACTCGGGACAGCGTGGCTACACCTTC
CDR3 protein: CASSYSGQRGYTF

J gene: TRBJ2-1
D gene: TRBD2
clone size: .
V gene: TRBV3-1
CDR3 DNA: TGTGCCAGCAGCCAAGTGGGACTAGCATTTGAGCAGTTCTTC
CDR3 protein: CASSQVGLAFEQFF

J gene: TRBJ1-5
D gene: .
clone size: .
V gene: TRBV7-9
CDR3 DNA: TGTGCCAGCAGCGCCGCCGTACGTCAGCCCCAGCATTTT
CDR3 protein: CASSAAVRQPQHF

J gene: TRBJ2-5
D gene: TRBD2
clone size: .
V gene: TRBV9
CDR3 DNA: TGTGCCAGCAGCACTGGACTAGGTCGAAGATCGGAGACCCAGTACTTC
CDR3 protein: CASSTGLGRRSETQYF

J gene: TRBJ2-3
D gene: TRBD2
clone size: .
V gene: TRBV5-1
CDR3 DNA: TGCGCCAGCAGCTTGGTGTTTAGCGGGGGCTCCACAGATACGCAGTATTTT
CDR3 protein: CASSLVFSGGSTDTQYF

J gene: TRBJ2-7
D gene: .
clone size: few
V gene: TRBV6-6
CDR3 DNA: TGTGCCAGCAGTTACCCGGACCTCATGCCTCAATACGAGCAGTACTTC
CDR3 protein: CASSYPDLMPQYEQYF

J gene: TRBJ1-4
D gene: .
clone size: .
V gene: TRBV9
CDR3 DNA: TGTGCCAGCAGCGTAGGGGTAGATGAAAAACTGTTTTTT
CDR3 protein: CASSVGVDEKLFF

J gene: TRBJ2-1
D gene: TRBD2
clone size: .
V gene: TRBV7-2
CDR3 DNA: TGTGCCAGCAGCACCCTGACTAGCGGATACAATGAGCAGTTCTTC
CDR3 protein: CASSTLTSGYNEQFF

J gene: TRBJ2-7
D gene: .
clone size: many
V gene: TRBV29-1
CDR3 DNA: TGCAGCGTTGTCGACAACTACGAGCAGTACTTC
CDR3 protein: CSVVDNYEQYF

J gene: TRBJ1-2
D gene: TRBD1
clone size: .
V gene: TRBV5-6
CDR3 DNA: TGTGCCAGCAGCGTACGGGACAGGGGGGACTATGGCCACACCTTC
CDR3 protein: CASSVRDRGDYGHTF